One T cell receptor (beta chain) is described in this entry. Across 24 US areas, participants ranged in age from about 18 to 100 years. A COVID-19 case was met by exposed participants within 2 weeks before study entry. Germline values: CDR1 SGHRS, CDR2 YFSETQ. Trimming took 3 bases from V and 11 from J, leaving 14 bases between them. The CDR3 spans 12 residues. Profiled with immunoSEQ multiplex PCR; TCRdb holds only in-frame clones, not every one. The repertoire holds approximately 220,000 clones, with 83% as singletons. The entry originates in a study of blood T cell repertoires in COVID-19. Study as a whole: Both acute and convalescent COVID-19 samples were obtained from the United States, Italy and Spain.

This TCR derives from a woman aged 45-65 years who had been exposed to COVID-19. Sequenced: PBMCs or T cells enriched from blood (not recorded which). This rearrangement joins TRBV5-1 to TRBJ1-1; tentative D call: TRBD1 (6 bases). DNA for the CDR3: TGCGCCAGCAGCTCGCAGGGGACCACGGCTTTCTTT. This sequence encodes CASSSQGTTAFF.